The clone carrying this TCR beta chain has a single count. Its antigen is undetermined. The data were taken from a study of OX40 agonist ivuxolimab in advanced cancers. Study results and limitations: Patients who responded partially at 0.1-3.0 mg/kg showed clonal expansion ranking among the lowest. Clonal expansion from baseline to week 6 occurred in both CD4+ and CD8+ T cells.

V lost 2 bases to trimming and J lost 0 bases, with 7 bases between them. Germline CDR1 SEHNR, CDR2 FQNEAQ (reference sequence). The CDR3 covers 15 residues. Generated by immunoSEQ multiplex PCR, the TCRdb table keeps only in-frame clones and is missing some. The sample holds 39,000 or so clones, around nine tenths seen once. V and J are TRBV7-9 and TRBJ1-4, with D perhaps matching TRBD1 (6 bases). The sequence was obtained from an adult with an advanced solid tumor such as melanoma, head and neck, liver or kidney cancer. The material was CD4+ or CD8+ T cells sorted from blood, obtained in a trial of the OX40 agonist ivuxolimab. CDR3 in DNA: TGTGCCAGCAGCTTATGGACAGCAACTAATGAAAAACTGTTTTTT. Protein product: CASSLWTATNEKLFF.